This T cell receptor (beta chain) derives from a study of blood T cells in healthy people across ages. Germline values: CDR1 DFQATT, CDR2 SNEGSKA (reference sequence). After removal of 0 bases from V and 2 bases from J, the junction contained 2 bases not matched to a gene. The CDR3 totals 14 residues. This clonotype was detected once. Sample-barcoded 5' priming and a J-beta primer mix drove a second PCR of 7 to 11 cycles. Via MiXCR, TCRdb re-called the 5' RACE reads, giving one row per CDR3 protein. The sample lists about 640,000 distinct CDR3 sequences, roughly 58% occurring once. The receptor's source is a man aged 55 to 70 in good health. Sequencing was performed on blood. The V gene is TRBV20-1, the J gene TRBJ1-2; 8 bases map to TRBD1. The CDR3 spells CSAREQGGNYGYTF. In DNA, the CDR3 is TGCAGTGCTAGAGAACAGGGGGGGAACTATGGCTACACCTTC.